The rows below give T cell receptor beta chains drawn from one sample of a study of T cell responses to AZD1222 COVID-19 vaccine. Some clones are missing from TCRdb's copy, which holds only in-frame ones; the method was immunoSEQ multiplex PCR. The table includes roughly 120,000 clones, roughly four fifths detected once. The specimen was peripheral blood, collected on day 0 of AZD1222 vaccination. These TCRs come from an adult in good health. Both conserved end residues are part of each CDR3. D genes are given only for firm matches. Not all rows give a size; the values are once, few, many and, for expanded clones, a class.

abundance: -; j_gene: TRBJ2-3; d_gene: -; v_gene: TRBV19; CDR3aa: CASSPRTATDTQYF; CDR3nt: TGTGCCAGTAGCCCTCGGACGGCCACAGATACGCAGTATTTT
abundance: -; j_gene: TRBJ2-5; d_gene: -; v_gene: TRBV7-8; CDR3aa: CASSLDGTEGGNQETQYF; CDR3nt: TGTGCCAGCAGCTTAGACGGGACTGAAGGGGGAAACCAAGAGACCCAGTACTTC
abundance: -; j_gene: TRBJ1-2; d_gene: -; v_gene: TRBV27; CDR3aa: CASTPGVGYGYTF; CDR3nt: TGTGCCAGCACCCCAGGGGTTGGGTATGGCTACACCTTC
abundance: -; j_gene: TRBJ1-2; d_gene: -; v_gene: TRBV6-4; CDR3aa: CASSDSAGYYGYTF; CDR3nt: TGTGCCAGCAGTGACTCAGCCGGGTACTATGGCTACACCTTC
abundance: -; j_gene: TRBJ1-1; d_gene: -; v_gene: TRBV21-1; CDR3aa: CASSKRGWDTEAFF; CDR3nt: TGTGCCAGCAGCAAAAGGGGATGGGACACTGAAGCTTTCTTT
abundance: -; j_gene: TRBJ2-5; d_gene: TRBD2; v_gene: TRBV2; CDR3aa: CASIPPGGRETQYF; CDR3nt: TGTGCCAGCATCCCACCGGGCGGGAGAGAGACCCAGTACTTC
abundance: once; j_gene: TRBJ2-3; d_gene: -; v_gene: TRBV4-2; CDR3aa: CASSQDQGLRASTDTQYF; CDR3nt: TGTGCCAGCAGCCAAGACCAGGGGTTAAGAGCGAGCACAGATACGCAGTATTTT
abundance: few; j_gene: TRBJ2-7; d_gene: TRBD1; v_gene: TRBV6-2/TRBV6-3; CDR3aa: CASSSIPGQSSYEQYF; CDR3nt: TGTGCCAGCAGTTCCATACCGGGACAGAGCTCCTACGAGCAGTACTTC
abundance: -; j_gene: TRBJ1-2; d_gene: TRBD1; v_gene: TRBV2; CDR3aa: CASSRDRTSYGYTF; CDR3nt: TGTGCCAGCAGTAGGGACAGAACCTCCTATGGCTACACCTTC
abundance: once; j_gene: TRBJ1-5; d_gene: -; v_gene: TRBV28; CDR3aa: CASSSYARGSLNQPQHF; CDR3nt: TGTGCCAGCAGCTCCTACGCGCGGGGGTCTTTAAATCAGCCCCAGCATTTT
abundance: -; j_gene: TRBJ2-2; d_gene: -; v_gene: TRBV24-1; CDR3aa: CATSVPGRTGELFF; CDR3nt: TGTGCCACCAGTGTCCCGGGCCGCACCGGGGAGCTGTTTTTT
abundance: -; j_gene: TRBJ1-6; d_gene: -; v_gene: TRBV3-1/TRBV3-2; CDR3aa: CASSQALRWTPLHF; CDR3nt: TGTGCCAGCAGCCAAGCGTTGCGTTGGACACCCCTCCACTTT
abundance: once; j_gene: TRBJ1-2; d_gene: TRBD1; v_gene: TRBV7-9; CDR3aa: CASSSGPGQGAGYTF; CDR3nt: TGTGCCAGCAGCTCGGGGCCTGGACAGGGGGCAGGCTACACCTTC
abundance: -; j_gene: TRBJ2-5; d_gene: -; v_gene: TRBV7-2; CDR3aa: CASSFSSYGETQYF; CDR3nt: TGTGCCAGCAGCTTCTCATCTTATGGGGAGACCCAGTACTTC
abundance: -; j_gene: TRBJ1-1; d_gene: -; v_gene: TRBV11-2; CDR3aa: CASSLAAETPRGTEAFF; CDR3nt: TGTGCCAGCAGCTTAGCCGCTGAGACACCCCGGGGCACTGAAGCTTTCTTT
abundance: -; j_gene: TRBJ2-7; d_gene: -; v_gene: TRBV15; CDR3aa: CATSRDLRHTYEQYF; CDR3nt: TGTGCCACCAGCAGAGATCTGAGACATACCTACGAGCAGTACTTC